The rows below give T cell receptor beta chains drawn from one sample of a study of cytomegalovirus exposure and HLA in healthy donors. Only in-frame clones appear in the TCRdb table, and some are missing; sequencing was by immunoSEQ multiplex PCR. The sample holds 100,000 to 150,000 clones, around 70% seen once. Sequencing input: PBMCs. These receptors were collected from a woman in her thirties or forties in good health and CMV-seropositive. Each CDR3 is given with its conserved first and last residue. A D gene is named only where the DNA matches it firmly. A clone size is listed for some rows: how often the clone was seen (once, few, many), or a class if it is expanded.

abundance,v_gene,d_gene,j_gene,CDR3aa,CDR3nt
few,TRBV10-3,NA,TRBJ1-1,CAISEGLQTEAFF,TGTGCCATCAGTGAAGGACTTCAGACTGAAGCTTTCTTT
NA,TRBV27,TRBD1,TRBJ2-7,CASRGDRGWDEQYF,TGTGCCAGCAGGGGGGACAGGGGTTGGGACGAGCAGTACTTC
NA,TRBV11-2,TRBD2,TRBJ2-1,CASSGLLAGGYNEQFF,TGTGCCAGCAGCGGACTACTAGCGGGGGGCTACAATGAGCAGTTCTTC
few,TRBV6-5,TRBD1,TRBJ1-5,CASSGDSGNQPQHF,TGTGCCAGCAGTGGGGACAGCGGTAATCAGCCCCAGCATTTT
NA,TRBV2,NA,TRBJ1-4,CASTQAGKLFF,TGTGCCAGCACCCAAGCGGGAAAACTGTTTTTT
few,TRBV30,TRBD2,TRBJ2-2,CAWSASGRDTGELFF,TGTGCCTGGAGTGCTAGCGGGAGGGACACCGGGGAGCTGTTTTTT
NA,TRBV7-9,NA,TRBJ1-3,CASSLGGLSGNTIYF,TGTGCCAGCAGCCTCGGCGGCCTCTCTGGAAACACCATATATTTT
NA,TRBV28,NA,TRBJ1-3,CASSLWGGMGAGNTIYF,TGTGCCAGCAGTTTATGGGGGGGGATGGGGGCTGGAAACACCATATATTTT
NA,TRBV6-4,NA,TRBJ2-3,CASKETSNTDTQYF,TGTGCCAGCAAGGAGACTAGTAACACAGATACGCAGTATTTT
NA,TRBV11-2,NA,TRBJ2-1,CASSLSVEQFF,TGTGCCAGCAGCCTCAGCGTCGAGCAGTTCTTC
NA,TRBV7-2,NA,TRBJ2-1,CASSFGARTDNEQFF,TGTGCCAGCAGCTTTGGGGCAAGGACAGACAATGAGCAGTTCTTC
few,TRBV28,TRBD2,TRBJ2-7,CASSPQEAGGSYEQYF,TGTGCCAGCAGTCCACAGGAGGCGGGAGGCTCCTACGAGCAGTACTTC
NA,TRBV7-2,NA,TRBJ2-3,CASRHITDTQYF,TGTGCCAGCAGACATATCACAGATACGCAGTATTTT
few,TRBV2,TRBD2,TRBJ2-7,CAILAGSSYEQYF,TGTGCCATACTAGCGGGATCCTCCTACGAGCAGTACTTC
once,TRBV5-1,NA,TRBJ2-3,CASSLETTDTQYF,TGCGCCAGCAGCTTGGAAACTACAGATACGCAGTATTTT
NA,TRBV5-6,TRBD1,TRBJ1-5,CASSARQGAMSNQPQHF,TGTGCCAGCAGCGCCAGACAGGGGGCAATGAGCAATCAGCCCCAGCATTTT
NA,TRBV6-1,NA,TRBJ2-1,CASSEAVLISYNEQFF,TGTGCCAGCAGTGAAGCTGTACTAATCTCGTACAATGAGCAGTTCTTC
once,TRBV10-3,NA,TRBJ1-2,CAISGSIDRGYTF,TGTGCCATCAGTGGAAGTATAGATCGGGGCTACACCTTC
NA,TRBV18,NA,TRBJ1-3,CASSPGSSGNTIYF,TGTGCCAGCTCACCAGGCAGCTCTGGAAACACCATATATTTT
NA,TRBV5-1,NA,TRBJ1-1,CASSVRSGALNTEAFF,TGCGCCAGCAGCGTACGATCAGGGGCACTCAACACTGAAGCTTTCTTT
NA,TRBV5-6,NA,TRBJ2-7,CASSLSSYEQYF,TGTGCCAGCAGCCTGAGCTCCTACGAGCAGTACTTC
once,TRBV4-2,NA,TRBJ1-2,CASSQSVGGGYGYTF,TGTGCCAGCAGCCAGTCCGTTGGGGGAGGCTATGGCTACACCTTC
few,TRBV7-2,NA,TRBJ2-7,CASSPRTAREQYF,TGTGCCAGCAGCCCACGGACAGCGAGAGAGCAGTACTTC
NA,TRBV5-1,NA,TRBJ2-3,CASSLGQSQYF,TGCGCCAGCAGCTTGGGGCAGTCGCAGTATTTT
NA,TRBV6-1,NA,TRBJ1-5,CASSENWGLGQPQHF,TGTGCCAGCAGTGAAAATTGGGGGCTCGGGCAGCCCCAGCATTTT
NA,TRBV28,NA,TRBJ2-7,CASSLRDLNHEQYF,TGTGCCAGCAGTTTGCGGGACCTGAACCACGAGCAGTACTTC
NA,TRBV28,NA,TRBJ1-6,CATLASYNSPLHF,TGTGCCACCCTAGCCAGCTATAATTCACCCCTCCACTTT
NA,TRBV18,NA,TRBJ1-2,CASSIDRGSNYGYTF,TGTGCCAGCTCGATCGATCGGGGGTCTAACTATGGCTACACCTTC
few,TRBV29-1,NA,TRBJ2-1,CSVGDTSSYNEQFF,TGCAGCGTTGGGGACACAAGCTCCTACAATGAGCAGTTCTTC
NA,TRBV5-1,NA,TRBJ2-7,CASSLAGGGGSSYEQYF,TGCGCCAGCAGCTTGGCGGGAGGAGGGGGGTCCTCCTACGAGCAGTACTTC
NA,TRBV27,TRBD2,TRBJ2-1,CASRGPGLAGGSSYNEQFF,TGTGCCAGCAGGGGGCCGGGACTAGCGGGGGGGAGCTCCTACAATGAGCAGTTCTTC
NA,TRBV2,TRBD2,TRBJ2-7,CASSESSGRFYEQYF,TGTGCCAGCAGTGAAAGTAGCGGGCGATTCTACGAGCAGTACTTC
NA,TRBV6-4,NA,TRBJ2-1,CASSVDGTSGEQFF,TGTGCCAGCAGTGTCGACGGTACCTCGGGTGAGCAGTTCTTC
NA,TRBV4-1,TRBD1,TRBJ1-2,CASSPNGQGGYGYTF,TGCGCCAGCAGCCCGAATGGACAGGGAGGCTATGGCTACACCTTC
NA,TRBV11-2,TRBD1,TRBJ2-7,CASSTRGKNDYEQYF,TGTGCCAGCAGCACCAGGGGGAAGAACGACTACGAGCAGTACTTC
NA,TRBV28,TRBD1,TRBJ2-7,CASSLAGGSYEQYF,TGTGCCAGCAGTTTGGCAGGGGGCTCGTACGAGCAGTACTTC
NA,TRBV18,TRBD1,TRBJ1-5,CASSRQGINQPQHF,TGTGCCAGCTCCAGACAGGGGATCAATCAGCCCCAGCATTTT
few,TRBV6-5,TRBD2,TRBJ2-7,CASREGAGGSEQYF,TGTGCCAGCAGGGAGGGAGCGGGAGGCAGCGAGCAGTACTTC
NA,TRBV5-1,NA,TRBJ2-3,CASSLGGVYLTDTQYF,TGCGCCAGCAGCTTGGGGGGAGTTTATCTCACAGATACGCAGTATTTT
few,TRBV7-2,NA,TRBJ1-3,CASSLVQGAGNTIYF,TGTGCCAGCAGCTTAGTGCAGGGCGCTGGAAACACCATATATTTT
NA,TRBV6-1,TRBD2,TRBJ2-5,CASIWTSHFQETQYF,TGTGCCAGCATTTGGACTAGCCATTTTCAAGAGACCCAGTACTTC
NA,TRBV30,NA,TRBJ2-1,CAWRGDNREHEQFF,TGTGCCTGGAGGGGGGATAACAGGGAACATGAGCAGTTCTTC
NA,TRBV7-9,NA,TRBJ2-6,CASSPGSSGANVLTF,TGTGCCAGCAGCCCTGGGAGCTCTGGGGCCAACGTCCTGACTTTC
NA,TRBV28,NA,TRBJ2-6,CASSPGSYAGANVLTF,TGTGCCAGCAGCCCAGGGTCTTATGCTGGGGCCAACGTCCTGACTTTC
few,TRBV7-9,NA,TRBJ2-3,CASSLGGLQGDTQYF,TGTGCCAGCAGCTTAGGGGGCCTACAAGGGGATACGCAGTATTTT
NA,TRBV5-1,NA,TRBJ2-7,CASSWGDRSSYEQYF,TGCGCCAGCAGCTGGGGGGACAGAAGCTCCTACGAGCAGTACTTC
NA,TRBV7-7,NA,TRBJ1-1,CASTRLENTEAFF,TGTGCCAGCACACGTTTAGAGAACACTGAAGCTTTCTTT
NA,TRBV5-6,NA,TRBJ1-5,CASSFGAGEMRQPQHF,TGTGCCAGCAGCTTTGGTGCAGGGGAGATGCGGCAGCCCCAGCATTTT
NA,TRBV27,NA,TRBJ2-3,CASSSPTNRASGTDTQYF,TGTGCCAGCAGTTCGCCCACTAACAGGGCTTCGGGCACAGATACGCAGTATTTT
NA,TRBV6-5,NA,TRBJ1-4,CASTKGGAEEKLFF,TGTGCCAGCACCAAAGGGGGGGCTGAGGAAAAACTGTTTTTT
NA,TRBV7-9,NA,TRBJ1-3,CASSSYSVDSSGNTIYF,TGTGCCAGCAGCTCCTACAGTGTCGATAGCTCTGGAAACACCATATATTTT
NA,TRBV23-1,TRBD1,TRBJ2-6,CASSQRTDRAPGANVLTF,TGCGCCAGCAGTCAACGCACAGACAGGGCCCCTGGGGCCAACGTCCTGACTTTC
NA,TRBV28,TRBD1,TRBJ1-2,CASSLSLGQGRPGYTF,TGTGCCAGCAGTTTATCCCTAGGACAGGGAAGGCCTGGCTACACCTTC
NA,TRBV27,NA,TRBJ2-6,CASSRALGAAGANVLTF,TGTGCCAGCAGTCGCGCCCTGGGGGCAGCTGGGGCCAACGTCCTGACTTTC